Shown below are 8 T cell receptor beta chains from a single sample sequenced in a study of blood T cell repertoires in COVID-19. Assay used: immunoSEQ multiplex PCR; TCRdb lists only in-frame clones, some missing. The profile shows about 400,000 clones, roughly 85% of them singletons. Sequenced sample: PBMCs or T cells enriched from blood (not recorded which). These receptors all stem from a woman aged 18-35 years with acute COVID-19.

The sample holds one count of this clone. This sequence joins TRBV5-3 and TRBJ1-5, with D tentatively TRBD1 (5 bases). TRBV5-3 is noted as an ORF with a role that remains uncertain. Trimming removed 0 bases from V and 5 bases from J, with 9 bases in between. This CDR3 contains 14 residues. The DNA for the CDR3 is TGTGCCAGAAGCTTGGCCAGGGATGATCAGCCCCAGCATTTT. It yields the protein CARSLARDDQPQHF.

V gene TRBV19 combines with J gene TRBJ2-3, with D possibly TRBD1 on 6 matching bases. Between the trimmed V and J ends, which lost 1 base and 1 base, there was a span of 18 bases. The CDR3 sequence is 18 residues long. Germline values: CDR1 LNHDA, CDR2 SQIVND (reference sequence). CDR3 region: CASSIGIEQGGGTDTQYF. The CDR3 nucleotides are TGTGCCAGTAGTATAGGAATCGAACAGGGTGGGGGCACAGATACGCAGTATTTT.

This clone was seen once. This rearrangement joins TRBV7-9 to TRBJ2-3, with 7 bases aligning to TRBD2. Germline V gives CDR1 SEHNR, CDR2 FQNEAQ (reference sequence). The CDR3 contains 16 residues. The V segment lost 1 base and the J segment 0 bases; nucleotides outside the gene matches: 4. The CDR3 sequence: CASSLGGGGSTDTQYF. The DNA of the CDR3 is TGTGCCAGCAGCTTAGGCGGCGGGGGAAGCACAGATACGCAGTATTTT.

This sequence joins TRBV9 and TRBJ2-6, with 10 bases that match TRBD2. Germline loops: CDR1 SGDLS, CDR2 YYNGEE. With V trimmed by 3 bases and J by 1 base, 7 bases remained unmatched. The CDR3 is 18 residues long. CDR3 protein: CASSGTGTSVSGANVLTF. As DNA, the CDR3 is TGTGCCAGCAGCGGCACCGGGACTAGCGTATCTGGGGCCAACGTCCTGACTTTC.

J is TRBJ2-7 and V is TRBV30, with 8 nucleotides matching TRBD1. CDR3 length equals 13 residues. Germline CDR1 reads GTSNPN; CDR2 reads SVGIG (reference sequence). The V segment lost 5 bases and the J segment 6 bases; nucleotides outside the gene matches: 9. The CDR3 DNA is TGTGCCTGGGGTACCGGACAGGGTTTCGAGCAGTACTTC. It translates to CAWGTGQGFEQYF.

This clone was detected only a few times. This rearrangement joins TRBV27 to TRBJ1-1; TRBD1 agrees at 7 bases. CDR1 and CDR2 from the germline V gene are MNHEY and SMNVEV (reference sequence). The V gene end was trimmed by 6 bases and the J gene end by 1 base; junction bases not matched to a gene: 5. The CDR3 length is 14 residues. Here the CDR3 reads CASRRQGSNTEAFF. The CDR3 DNA follows: TGTGCCAGCAGGCGACAGGGCTCGAACACTGAAGCTTTCTTT.

Note on this clone: Different DNA sequences within this sample yield the same CDR3. This sequence joins TRBV28 and TRBJ2-7; TRBD1 agrees at 7 bases. Trimming at V came to 6 bases and at J to 1 base, leaving 0 bases not matched to a gene. CDR3 length: 12 residues. Germline assignment: CDR1 MDHEN and CDR2 SYDVKM. The CDR3: CASRTGSYEQYF. CDR3 in DNA: TGTGCCAGCAGGACAGGGTCCTACGAGCAGTACTTC.

The chain has TRBV19 and TRBJ1-1; 9 bases agree with TRBD1. Per the germline V gene, CDR1 is LNHDA and CDR2 is SQIVND (reference sequence). This CDR3 contains 15 residues. The V segment lost 5 bases and the J segment 2 bases; nucleotides outside the gene matches: 6. The CDR3 loop is CASSPLQGANTEAFF. The CDR3 DNA reads TGTGCCAGTAGTCCGTTACAGGGGGCCAACACTGAAGCTTTCTTT.